Listed below are T cell receptor beta chains from one sample, sequenced in a study of blood T cells in healthy people across ages. MiXCR, applied by TCRdb to the 5' RACE reads, yields one record per CDR3 protein. Altogether approximately 360,000 distinct CDR3 sequences are present, roughly half being singletons, with the ten largest covering under 65%. The sample consisted of blood. The source of these receptors is a man in his sixties in good health. Both conserved end residues are part of each CDR3. D genes are given only for firm matches. Clone size appears in some rows only: once, few, many, or a class for an expanded clone.

v_call: TRBV11-3; d_call: .; j_call: TRBJ2-3; clone_size: .; cdr3_nt: TGTGCCAGCAGCTTAGGGGCCGAGAGCACAGATACGCAGTATTTT; cdr3_aa: CASSLGAESTDTQYF
v_call: TRBV28; d_call: TRBD1; j_call: TRBJ2-3; clone_size: .; cdr3_nt: TGTGCCAGCAGTTCACTCCCCGGGACAGGGACAGATACGCAGTATTTT; cdr3_aa: CASSSLPGTGTDTQYF
v_call: TRBV10-3; d_call: .; j_call: TRBJ2-1; clone_size: .; cdr3_nt: TGTGCCATAAGTGCTAGATCCTACAATGAGCAGTTCTTC; cdr3_aa: CAISARSYNEQFF
v_call: TRBV7-9; d_call: TRBD1; j_call: TRBJ2-3; clone_size: .; cdr3_nt: TGTGCCAGCAGCCCAGGGACAGGAACCCAGATTAGCACAGATACGCAGTATTTT; cdr3_aa: CASSPGTGTQISTDTQYF
v_call: TRBV7-8; d_call: TRBD2; j_call: TRBJ2-7; clone_size: .; cdr3_nt: TGTGCCAGCAGCTCGGGCGGGGGTCGGGTCTCCTACGAGCAGTACTTC; cdr3_aa: CASSSGGGRVSYEQYF
v_call: TRBV20-1; d_call: TRBD1; j_call: TRBJ2-3; clone_size: .; cdr3_nt: TGCAGTGCTATACGGACAGGGGCGGATACGCAGTATTTT; cdr3_aa: CSAIRTGADTQYF
v_call: TRBV10-3; d_call: TRBD1; j_call: TRBJ2-7; clone_size: .; cdr3_nt: TGTGCCATCAGACTTACCGGGACAGGTGAAAACGAGCAGTACTTC; cdr3_aa: CAIRLTGTGENEQYF
v_call: TRBV2; d_call: TRBD2; j_call: TRBJ2-3; clone_size: .; cdr3_nt: TGTGCCACCCTTAAGCGGGAGGGCCGCACAGATACGCAGTATTTT; cdr3_aa: CATLKREGRTDTQYF
v_call: TRBV7-2; d_call: TRBD2; j_call: TRBJ2-3; clone_size: .; cdr3_nt: TGTGCCAGCAGCTCCGTAGCGGGAGGAGCCAGCACAGCTACGCAGTATTTT; cdr3_aa: CASSSVAGGASTATQYF
v_call: TRBV5-1; d_call: TRBD2; j_call: TRBJ2-1; clone_size: .; cdr3_nt: TGCGCCAGCAGCTTGAAGGTTCGGAGCGGGGTGAGTGAGCAGTTCTTC; cdr3_aa: CASSLKVRSGVSEQFF
v_call: TRBV12-3/TRBV12-4; d_call: .; j_call: TRBJ1-4; clone_size: .; cdr3_nt: TGTGCCAGCACCCCGTCCTATGGGCCAATGGGAAAACTGTTTTTT; cdr3_aa: CASTPSYGPMGKLFF
v_call: TRBV3-1; d_call: .; j_call: TRBJ2-1; clone_size: .; cdr3_nt: TGTGCCAGCAGCCGAGAGGGGGCGGGGGGAACATGGTTCTTC; cdr3_aa: CASSREGAGGTWFF
v_call: TRBV20-1; d_call: .; j_call: TRBJ2-7; clone_size: .; cdr3_nt: TGCAGTGCTAGCGATTACGAGCAGTACTTC; cdr3_aa: CSASDYEQYF
v_call: TRBV7-9; d_call: TRBD2; j_call: TRBJ2-1; clone_size: .; cdr3_nt: TGTGCCAGCAGCCAAGTGAATATAGCGGGGGGCTACAGTGAGCAGTTCTTC; cdr3_aa: CASSQVNIAGGYSEQFF
v_call: TRBV19; d_call: TRBD2; j_call: TRBJ2-1; clone_size: .; cdr3_nt: TGTGCCAGTAGTACGGGACTAGCGACCAATGAGCAGTTCTTC; cdr3_aa: CASSTGLATNEQFF
v_call: TRBV5-1; d_call: .; j_call: TRBJ2-1; clone_size: .; cdr3_nt: TGCGCCAGCAGCTTATTAGGGGGAGCCAATCAGGATGAGCAGTTCTTC; cdr3_aa: CASSLLGGANQDEQFF
v_call: TRBV4-3; d_call: .; j_call: TRBJ2-6; clone_size: few; cdr3_nt: TGCGCCAGCAGCCAAGAGAAAGTCTTCTCTGGGGCCAACGTCCTGACTTTC; cdr3_aa: CASSQEKVFSGANVLTF
v_call: TRBV28; d_call: .; j_call: TRBJ2-5; clone_size: .; cdr3_nt: TGTGCCAGCAGTCCCCCGGCCCTGGAGACCCAGTACTTC; cdr3_aa: CASSPPALETQYF
v_call: TRBV6-5; d_call: .; j_call: TRBJ2-1; clone_size: .; cdr3_nt: TGTGCCAGCAGTCTCACCGGGACTTGGTACAATGAGCAGTTCTTC; cdr3_aa: CASSLTGTWYNEQFF
v_call: TRBV7-9; d_call: .; j_call: TRBJ2-7; clone_size: .; cdr3_nt: TGTGCCAGCAGCTTAGAAGCAGGGGTGCCCTACGAGCAGTACTTC; cdr3_aa: CASSLEAGVPYEQYF
v_call: TRBV20-1; d_call: .; j_call: TRBJ2-5; clone_size: many; cdr3_nt: TGCAGTGCTCTAGACCCTGCCGGTAAAGAGACCCAGTACTTC; cdr3_aa: CSALDPAGKETQYF
v_call: TRBV7-9; d_call: .; j_call: TRBJ2-3; clone_size: few; cdr3_nt: TGTGCCAGCAGCTTATCGGGACCCAGCACAGATACGCAGTATTTT; cdr3_aa: CASSLSGPSTDTQYF
v_call: TRBV9; d_call: .; j_call: TRBJ2-3; clone_size: .; cdr3_nt: TGTGCCAGCAGCGTATCCAGCCGGTCCACAGATACGCAGTATTTT; cdr3_aa: CASSVSSRSTDTQYF
v_call: TRBV20-1; d_call: .; j_call: TRBJ2-2; clone_size: few; cdr3_nt: TGCAGTGCTAGAGATGGGGGCACCGGGGAGCTGTTTTTT; cdr3_aa: CSARDGGTGELFF
v_call: TRBV20-1; d_call: .; j_call: TRBJ2-4; clone_size: .; cdr3_nt: TGCAGTGCTAGAGATCTTGGCAGGGGCAAAGCCAAAAACATTCAGTACTTC; cdr3_aa: CSARDLGRGKAKNIQYF
v_call: TRBV7-9; d_call: .; j_call: TRBJ2-4; clone_size: .; cdr3_nt: TGTGCCAGCAGCGTAGGGGGGAATTATGACATTCAGTACTTC; cdr3_aa: CASSVGGNYDIQYF
v_call: TRBV6-5; d_call: .; j_call: TRBJ2-5; clone_size: .; cdr3_nt: TGTGCCAGCAGTTACCAGCGGAGGGGGGAGACCCAGTACTTC; cdr3_aa: CASSYQRRGETQYF
v_call: TRBV7-9; d_call: .; j_call: TRBJ2-7; clone_size: .; cdr3_nt: TGTGCCAGCAGTCAGACCCCGACCTACGAGCAGTACTTC; cdr3_aa: CASSQTPTYEQYF
v_call: TRBV4-2; d_call: TRBD2; j_call: TRBJ2-3; clone_size: few; cdr3_nt: TGTGCCAGCAGCCAAAGTACTAGCGGGGGTGGGCTCGGGGTTACGCAGTATTTT; cdr3_aa: CASSQSTSGGGLGVTQYF
v_call: TRBV11-2; d_call: .; j_call: TRBJ1-3; clone_size: .; cdr3_nt: TGTGCCAGCAGCTTAGGGGTTGGGGGACCTGGAAACACCATATATTTT; cdr3_aa: CASSLGVGGPGNTIYF
v_call: TRBV28; d_call: .; j_call: TRBJ1-2; clone_size: few; cdr3_nt: TGTGCCAGCAGTGGAGGTAACTATGGCTACACCTTC; cdr3_aa: CASSGGNYGYTF
v_call: TRBV6-2/TRBV6-3; d_call: .; j_call: TRBJ2-1; clone_size: .; cdr3_nt: TGTGCCAGCAGTTACCTCAGCGGCCATGAGCAGTTCTTC; cdr3_aa: CASSYLSGHEQFF
v_call: TRBV27; d_call: TRBD2; j_call: TRBJ2-1; clone_size: .; cdr3_nt: TGTGCCAGCAGTCTCCGACAACCGGGACTAGCGACCTCAAAGCAGTTCTTC; cdr3_aa: CASSLRQPGLATSKQFF
v_call: TRBV30; d_call: TRBD2; j_call: TRBJ2-3; clone_size: .; cdr3_nt: TGTGCCTGGAGTAGAGGACTAGCGGGACGCACAGATACGCAGTATTTT; cdr3_aa: CAWSRGLAGRTDTQYF
v_call: TRBV20-1; d_call: TRBD2; j_call: TRBJ2-5; clone_size: .; cdr3_nt: TGCAGTGCGACCCTGGGAGGGGCCTCCCAAGAGACCCAGTACTTC; cdr3_aa: CSATLGGASQETQYF
v_call: TRBV12-3/TRBV12-4; d_call: .; j_call: TRBJ2-3; clone_size: .; cdr3_nt: TGTGCCAGCAGCCCGACTCGGGTCGAAGCGCAGTATTTT; cdr3_aa: CASSPTRVEAQYF
v_call: TRBV15; d_call: .; j_call: TRBJ1-1; clone_size: .; cdr3_nt: TGTGCCACCAGCAATCTGAACACTGAAGCTTTCTTT; cdr3_aa: CATSNLNTEAFF
v_call: TRBV6-5; d_call: .; j_call: TRBJ2-6; clone_size: few; cdr3_nt: TGTGCCACCACGTCGGGGGCCAACGTCCTGACTTTC; cdr3_aa: CATTSGANVLTF
v_call: TRBV5-6; d_call: .; j_call: TRBJ2-7; clone_size: .; cdr3_nt: TGTGCCAGCAGCACCCTTACAGGCTACGAGCAGTACTTC; cdr3_aa: CASSTLTGYEQYF
v_call: TRBV4-3; d_call: .; j_call: TRBJ2-1; clone_size: few; cdr3_nt: TGCGCCAGCAGCCAAATTGCCGGGAAGGGGGATGAGCAGTTCTTC; cdr3_aa: CASSQIAGKGDEQFF
v_call: TRBV7-2; d_call: TRBD2; j_call: TRBJ2-7; clone_size: .; cdr3_nt: TGTGCCAGCAGCGTGGGACTAGCGACCTCCTACGAGCAGTACTTC; cdr3_aa: CASSVGLATSYEQYF
v_call: TRBV6-6; d_call: .; j_call: TRBJ2-5; clone_size: .; cdr3_nt: TGTGCCAGCAGTTACTCGAAACAGGCCCGGGAGACCCAGTACTTC; cdr3_aa: CASSYSKQARETQYF
v_call: TRBV6-5; d_call: TRBD2; j_call: TRBJ2-3; clone_size: few; cdr3_nt: TGTGCCAGCAGTCCTAGCGGGGATAGCACAGATACGCAGTATTTT; cdr3_aa: CASSPSGDSTDTQYF
v_call: TRBV18; d_call: .; j_call: TRBJ1-1; clone_size: .; cdr3_nt: TGTGCCAGCTCTTCTAGGCAGGTGAACACTGAAGCTTTCTTT; cdr3_aa: CASSSRQVNTEAFF
v_call: TRBV6-6; d_call: .; j_call: TRBJ1-1; clone_size: .; cdr3_nt: TGTGCCAGCAGTTACTCGATGCAGGGTGGCACTGAAGCTTTCTTT; cdr3_aa: CASSYSMQGGTEAFF